The source of this T cell receptor (beta chain) is a study of blood T cell repertoires in COVID-19. The overall study: Some COVID-19 samples were acute and others convalescent; all came from the United States, Italy and Spain. PBMCs, B-cell-depleted T cells, or T cells were the source of the cDNA or gDNA that made up the material.

The CDR3 loop spans 13 amino acids. Germline loops: CDR1 SGHAT, CDR2 FQNNGV. Trimming removed 3 bases from V and 7 bases from J, with 7 bases in between. In the authors' workflow: Nucleated cell number was recorded as an estimate derived from reference gene primer amplification. Clones were sequenced by immunoSEQ multiplex PCR, and TCRdb holds only the in-frame ones, with some missing. V and J calls and clone size are those listed in that table; D and trimming were worked out from the DNA. The table includes around 72,000 clones, 84% detected once. Source material: peripheral blood. This TCR came from a woman aged 60 to 75 with acute or convalescent COVID-19. The V call is TRBV11-2, the J call TRBJ1-6; D may be TRBD1 (5 bases). Here the CDR3 reads CASSLQGNSPLHF. DNA of the CDR3: TGTGCCAGCAGCTTGCAGGGAAATTCACCCCTCCACTTT.